Given below is one T cell receptor (beta chain) in context. Its recognized antigen is unknown. The input lacks base qualities; no much larger clone sits a single base away. This sample was taken from a study of blood T cell repertoires in COVID-19 (dated by TCRdb to between 2020 and 2021). Regarding the complete study: The collaborator samples originated in the United States, Italy and Spain and spanned the acute and convalescent phases of COVID-19. The material from the prospective study consisted of cDNA or gDNA derived from T cells, B-cell-depleted T cells, or PBMCs. Deeply sampled blood TCRbeta repertoires from subjects exposed to, actively infected with, or recovered from COVID-19 were included in the dataset. The repertoires were released in a freely available public database meant as a resource for research on the immune response to SARS-CoV-2. The samples were drawn from two sources: the first 160 participants of the ongoing ImmuneRACE study, and 1,200 or so subjects contributed by 6 global collaborators. A de-identified subject ID, COVID-19 status, age in years and sex were almost always included in the sample metadata. Where available, HLA class I and class II types were obtained from metadata supplied by the sample provider rather than from assay-based typing. Points the paper makes about the study in general: The quantity of clinical and demographic metadata differed by source and by participant and was supplied without curation.

Another Seattle source contributed samples from volunteer blood donors who had recovered from COVID-19. Collaborating institutions collected whole blood in K2EDTA tubes following their own protocols. Collaborator samples were shipped for TCRbeta analysis as frozen whole blood, isolated PBMCs, or DNA extracted from either sample type. TCRbeta CDR3 regions were amplified from genomic DNA by means of the immunoSEQ Assay, a bias-controlled multiplex PCR. In the paper's pipeline: Nucleated cell counts per sample were estimated from amplification of reference gene primers within the assay. Sequence reads were collapsed and filtered to measure the absolute abundance of every unique TCRbeta CDR3 rearrangement. Productive Simpson clonality was computed per sample as the square root of Simpson's diversity index over productive rearrangements. TCRdb provides this immuneACCESS table in a form limited to in-frame rearrangements. Some clones are lacking; in checked studies, under half of them reflect an unresolved V gene, and why the rest are absent is not known. V and J calls and clone size are as listed in that table; D and trimming were resolved from the DNA. The sample table shows some 120,000 clones, and 70% to 90% are seen once. The ten largest clones take up about 16% of the sample.

V has 6 bases trimmed and J has 7 bases trimmed; junction bases matching no gene number 8. The CDR3 covers 14 residues, taking in both the cysteine and the phenylalanine. CDR3 DNA is the only sequence kept; it has 42 bases, read in frame from the first base. From the germline V gene, CDR1 is SGHTA and CDR2 is FQGNSA. The source material was peripheral blood. The source is a woman between 50 and 59 years old who had recovered from COVID-19. The rearranged segments are TRBV7-2 and TRBJ2-1; TRBD1 aligns with 8 central bases. For the CDR3, the sequence is CASRMTGAANEQFF. The base sequence is TGTGCCAGCAGGATGACAGGGGCAGCGAATGAGCAGTTCTTC.